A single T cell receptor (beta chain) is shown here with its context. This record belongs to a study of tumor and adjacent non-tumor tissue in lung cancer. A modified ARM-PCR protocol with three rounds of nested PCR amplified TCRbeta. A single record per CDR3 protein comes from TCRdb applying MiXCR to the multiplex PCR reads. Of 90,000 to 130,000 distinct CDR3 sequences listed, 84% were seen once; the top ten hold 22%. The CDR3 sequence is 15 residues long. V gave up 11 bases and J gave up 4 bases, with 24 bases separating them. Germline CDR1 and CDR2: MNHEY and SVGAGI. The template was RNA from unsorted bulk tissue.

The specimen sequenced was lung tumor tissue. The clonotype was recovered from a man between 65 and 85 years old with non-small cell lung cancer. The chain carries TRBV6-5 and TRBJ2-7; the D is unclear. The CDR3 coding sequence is TGTGCCGTCGGAAGGTGTCTATCAGGTTCTTACGAGCAGTACTTC. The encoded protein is CAVGRCLSGSYEQYF.